The clone carrying this T cell receptor (beta chain) was counted a few times. Diagnosis relied on clinical symptoms, serum thyroxine and TRAb, thyroid ultrasound and orbital computed tomography. The entry originates in a study of T cells in Graves' hyperthyroidism and ophthalmopathy. RNA transcripts gave rise to amplified TCR beta CDR3 regions. First-round RT-PCR with HTBI primers amplified the TCR CDR3 region. TCRdb ran MiXCR on the multiplex PCR reads and lists one entry per CDR3 protein. This table has about 300,000 distinct CDR3 sequences, approximately 15% appearing once. Sequencing input: blood. This clonotype was obtained from a man aged 25 to 45 with Graves' hyperthyroidism.

The CDR3 nucleotides are TGTGCCAGCGGCAATTTGAACACTGAAGCTTTCTTT. This encodes CASGNLNTEAFF. The chain is built from TRBV12-3 or TRBV12-4 and TRBJ1-1; D remains ambiguous. The CDR3 runs to 12 residues. Trimming removed 8 bases at V and 0 bases at J, with 7 bases between.